Many counts were recorded for the clone carrying this TCR beta chain. Antigen specificity is unknown. The DNA ends 3 residues before the CDR3 does, and the rest of the CDR3 is filled in from the germline J gene. The data stem from a study of T cell clonality in common variable immunodeficiency. V was clipped by 3 bases and J by 9 bases, with 15 bases between them. The CDR3 has 15 amino acids. The germline gives CDR1 KGHSH, CDR2 LQKENI. TCRdb's table, derived via immunoSEQ multiplex PCR, lists solely in-frame clones and lacks some. The table lists 50,000 to 65,000 clones, with no singletons. Study observations and caveats: Reportedly, TCR beta sequences from common variable immunodeficiency showed fewer deletions and N-nucleotide insertions. CVID subjects had higher TCRbeta clonality than healthy controls, most marked in about a third. Repertoire-complication correlations in CVID were limited by patient heterogeneity.

Donors gave 5 to 8 ml heparinized peripheral whole blood. The chain links TRBV18 to TRBJ1-6; D gene unclear. Sequencing was done on a sample of peripheral blood mononuclear cells. The sequence derives from a person between 18 and 70 years old in good health. Here the CDR3 reads CASSPEPTSISPLHF. The covered CDR3 bases are TGTGCCAGCTCACCCGAACCAACCTCTATTTCACCC. Variable domain in full (rest from reference TRBV18 and TRBJ1-6): NAGVMQNPRHLVRRRGQEARLRCSPMKGHSHVYWYRQLPEEGLKFMVYLQKENIIDESGMPKERFSAEFPKEGPSILRIQQVVRGDSAAYFCASSPEPTSISPLHFGNGTRLTVT.